A single sample gave rise to the 29 T cell receptor beta chains below, sequenced in a study of shared clonotypes between healthy human individuals (dated by TCRdb to 2020 to 2021). Library creation used the immunoSEQ multiplex PCR assay. TCRdb re-hosts the immuneACCESS table, in-frame sequences only. Its copies lack some clones; in the studies checked, an unresolved V gene accounts for under half of them, and the cause for the rest is not known. Present in this sample are 950,000 to 1,100,000 clones, 78% of which were seen just once. The ten largest clones add up to 0.55% to 0.7% of the sample. The sequenced sample consisted of memory CD4+ T cells from PBMCs. The sample's cell subset or site label, in plain terms: CD45RA-negative fraction. The source is a man younger than 35 in good health. Some clones in this sample may be carry-over from other donors' samples.

The chain combines TRBV12-5 with TRBJ2-3; D not certain. The germline V and J ends were trimmed by 6 bases and 0 bases, with 4 bases remaining between them. CDR3 size: 12 residues. The germline V gene encodes CDR1 LGHNT and CDR2 FRNRAP. The CDR3 is CASGESTDTQYF. CDR3 DNA sequence: TGTGCTAGTGGAGAGAGCACAGATACGCAGTATTTT.

This sequence joins TRBV2 and TRBJ1-2; a possible D gene is TRBD1 (5 bases). Trimming stripped 6 bases from V and 2 bases from J, with 10 bases between. Looked up from germline, CDR1 is SNHLY and CDR2 is FYNNEI. The CDR3 is 13 amino acids. In DNA, the CDR3 is TGTGCCAGCAGAGAGGGACCCAACTATGGCTACACCTTC. Protein: CASREGPNYGYTF.

The rearrangement uses TRBV18 and TRBJ2-7; TRBD1 or TRBD2 may be the D gene (6 bases each). CDR1 and CDR2 (germline): KGHSH, LQKENI. Trimming removed 6 bases at V and 2 bases at J, with 17 bases between. CDR3 size: 15 residues. CDR3 protein: CASSAQGTSAYEQYF. The CDR3 DNA is TGTGCCAGCTCCGCCCAGGGGACTTCGGCCTACGAGCAGTACTTC.

This chain links TRBV15 with TRBJ2-3, with D perhaps TRBD2 (6 bases). Germline values: CDR1 LNHNV, CDR2 YYDKDF (reference sequence). The CDR3 length is 16 residues. Trimming pared 0 bases from V and 3 bases from J, leaving 13 bases between. The CDR3 is CATSREAGSRTDTQYF. The CDR3 coding sequence is TGTGCCACCAGCAGAGAGGCCGGGAGTCGGACAGATACGCAGTATTTT.

This chain links TRBV4-3 with TRBJ1-5; 7 bases agree with TRBD1. The CDR3 spans 16 residues. Germline V gene data show CDR1 as LGHNA and CDR2 as YSLEER. Trimming took 0 bases from V and 5 from J; bases not matched to a gene: 7. CDR3 sequence (DNA): TGCGCCAGCAGCCAAGATTCGAGACAGGGTTATCAGCCCCAGCATTTT. Encoded protein: CASSQDSRQGYQPQHF.

The chain links TRBV18 to TRBJ2-7; 10 nucleotides align to TRBD2. The germline V gene has CDR1 KGHSH and CDR2 LQKENI. CDR3 length: 13 residues. V lost 6 bases and J lost 6; bases outside the gene matches: 5. CDR3 sequence reads: CASSSGRGSEQYF. DNA for the CDR3: TGTGCCAGCTCCAGCGGGAGGGGAAGCGAGCAGTACTTC.

The V gene is TRBV2, the J gene TRBJ2-5, with D perhaps matching TRBD1 (7 bases). Germline V gives CDR1 SNHLY, CDR2 FYNNEI. Trimming stripped 1 base from V and 5 bases from J, with 17 bases between. The CDR3 has 16 residues. This CDR3 reads CASSEEEQGGVETQYF. The CDR3 nucleotides read TGTGCCAGCAGTGAAGAAGAGCAGGGGGGCGTGGAGACCCAGTACTTC.

The chain is built from TRBV28 and TRBJ2-2; 12 bases map to TRBD1. Losses at the gene ends were 6 bases for V and 7 bases for J; bases not matched to a gene: 12. CDR1 MDHEN and CDR2 SYDVKM come from the germline V gene. The CDR3 is 17 residues long. The CDR3 sequence is CASRNAPGQGAYGELFF. The CDR3 DNA reads as TGTGCCAGCAGAAATGCCCCGGGACAGGGGGCATACGGGGAGCTGTTTTTT.

A few counts support this clone. This sequence joins TRBV7-2 and TRBJ1-1; D unresolved. This CDR3 spans 14 amino acids. The V end was cut by 7 bases, the J end by 3 bases, with 15 bases between. The germline CDR1 and CDR2 sequences are SGHTA and FQGNSA. In DNA form, the CDR3 reads TGTGCCAGCAAATACTGGGAGCGAGACACTGAAGCTTTCTTT. This encodes CASKYWERDTEAFF.

In the case of this clone: Other DNA sequences in the same sample also yield this CDR3. The rearrangement joins TRBV5-1 to TRBJ1-4, with D tentatively TRBD1 (6 bases). Germline V gives CDR1 SGHRS, CDR2 YFSETQ. Trimming took off 4 bases at V and 4 bases at J, with 11 bases between the two ends. This CDR3 contains 14 residues. The DNA of the CDR3 is TGCGCCAGCAGCCTACAGGGTCATAATGAAAAACTGTTTTTT. This translates into CASSLQGHNEKLFF.

The chain recombines TRBV18 with TRBJ2-5; tentatively, D is TRBD1 (5 bases). Deletions cut 2 bases from V and 4 bases from J, with 14 bases between. This CDR3 has 15 residues. CDR1 KGHSH and CDR2 LQKENI come from the germline V gene. The CDR3 sequence: CASSPGAAIGETQYF. CDR3 DNA: TGTGCCAGCTCACCAGGGGCTGCCATCGGAGAGACCCAGTACTTC.

The chain links TRBV23-1 to TRBJ2-7; D possibly corresponds to TRBD2 (6 bases). TRBV23-1 is an open reading frame, and its role is uncertain. This CDR3 spans 18 amino acids. Trimming left V 1 base short and J 5 bases short, with 24 bases between. The CDR3 region is CASSQWTEMGAGVNEQYF. The CDR3, as DNA: TGCGCCAGCAGTCAATGGACGGAGATGGGAGCGGGTGTTAACGAGCAGTACTTC.

The chain joins TRBV4-1 to TRBJ2-7; D gene unclear. The CDR3 extends over 13 amino acids. V dropped 0 bases and J dropped 8 bases, with 11 bases sitting between them. In germline, CDR1 is MGHRA, CDR2 YSYEKL. CDR3 region: CASSQDLPTKQYF. In DNA, the CDR3 is TGCGCCAGCAGCCAAGATCTCCCCACCAAGCAGTACTTC.

The rearrangement joins TRBV13 to TRBJ2-6, with D hard to call. The CDR3 loop spans 14 amino acids. Germline assignment: CDR1 PRHDT and CDR2 FYEKMQ (reference sequence). Trimming pared 3 bases from V and 1 base from J, leaving 4 bases between. The CDR3 reads CASSFRSGANVLTF. The CDR3 nucleotides read TGTGCCAGCAGCTTCCGTTCTGGGGCCAACGTCCTGACTTTC.

The chain carries TRBV4-3 and TRBJ2-5; perhaps TRBD2 as D (5 bases). This CDR3 region has 16 residues. Germline CDR1 LGHNA, CDR2 YSLEER. V lost 1 base to trimming and J lost 7 bases, with 19 bases between them. The CDR3 reads CASSQARGQDSGTQYF. In DNA, the CDR3 is TGCGCCAGCAGCCAAGCCAGAGGGCAGGATTCTGGGACCCAGTACTTC.

The genes are TRBV10-3 and TRBJ2-3; D ambiguous. The ends were cut back, 6 bases at V and 9 bases at J, with 13 bases in the middle. This CDR3 is 12 amino acids long. Germline loops: CDR1 ENHRY, CDR2 SYGVKD. For the CDR3, the DNA is TGTGCCATCAGCGGGCCTTTAGGGACGCAGTATTTT. Translated, it gives CAISGPLGTQYF.

The chain links TRBV7-2 to TRBJ2-7; TRBD1 or TRBD2 may be the D gene (5 bases each). The CDR3 runs 15 residues. The germline V gene encodes CDR1 SGHTA and CDR2 FQGNSA. The ends were cut back, 5 bases at V and 3 bases at J, with 17 bases in the middle. CDR3 coding DNA: TGTGCCAGCAGCAAGGGTGGGGACGGCATCTACGAGCAGTACTTC. It yields the protein CASSKGGDGIYEQYF.

This clone has only one observation. The chain uses TRBV18 and TRBJ2-7; 7 nucleotides agree with TRBD1. The V gene's germline CDR1 is KGHSH and CDR2 LQKENI. V dropped 1 base and J dropped 2; count of bases not matched to a gene: 8. The CDR3 has 16 residues. This CDR3 is CASSPLGPGQTYEQYF. In DNA, the CDR3 is TGTGCCAGCTCACCACTTGGACCGGGACAGACCTACGAGCAGTACTTC. The variable domain in full, with the rest retrieved from reference TRBV18 and TRBJ2-7, is NAGVMQNPRHLVRRRGQEARLRCSPMKGHSHVYWYRQLPEEGLKFMVYLQKENIIDESGMPKERFSAEFPKEGPSILRIQQVVRGDSAAYFCASSPLGPGQTYEQYFGPGTRLTVT.

The chain has TRBV11-2 and TRBJ2-2; the D call may be TRBD1 or TRBD2 (6 bases each). V was pared by 10 bases and J by 1 base, with 16 bases between. This CDR3 spans 15 amino acids. Per the germline V gene, CDR1 is SGHAT and CDR2 is FQNNGV. The CDR3 DNA follows: TGTGCCACCGAGGGGGGAGTGGTGAACACCGGGGAGCTGTTTTTT. Protein product: CATEGGVVNTGELFF.

V is TRBV7-2 and J is TRBJ2-2, with TRBD2 matching over 8 bases. The V gene's germline CDR1 is SGHTA and CDR2 FQGNSA. Trimming cost V 8 bases and J 5 bases; bases outside gene matches: 13. The CDR3 consists of 16 residues. The CDR3 DNA is TGTGCCAGCCCTGGTGGCCTAGCGGGTTTGACCGGGGAGCTGTTTTTT. Its translation is CASPGGLAGLTGELFF.

The rearrangement uses TRBV5-1 and TRBJ2-2; 11 bases align to TRBD2. From germline, CDR1 is SGHRS and CDR2 YFSETQ. Trimming removed 2 bases from V and 6 bases from J; junction bases left unmatched: 6. The CDR3 is 16 residues long. The CDR3 spells CASSFLAGGQSGELFF. Written as DNA, the CDR3 is TGCGCCAGCAGCTTCTTAGCGGGAGGGCAATCCGGGGAGCTGTTTTTT. Together with reference TRBV5-1 and TRBJ2-2, the CDR3 gives the full variable domain: KAGVTQTPRYLIKTRGQQVTLSCSPISGHRSVSWYQQTPGQGLQFLFEYFSETQRNKGNFPGRFSGRQFSNSRSEMNVSTLELGDSALYLCASSFLAGGQSGELFFGEGSRLTVL.

Notes on this clone: Other DNA sequences in this specimen translate into the identical CDR3. V usage is TRBV5-1 and J usage is TRBJ2-1, with 14 bases aligning to TRBD2. Looked up from germline, CDR1 is SGHRS and CDR2 is YFSETQ. The CDR3 runs to 16 residues. The ends lost 0 bases at V and 6 bases at J; junction bases unmatched: 2. The CDR3 region is CASSLGGLAGVNEQFF. The DNA for the CDR3 is TGCGCCAGCAGCTTGGGGGGACTAGCGGGAGTCAATGAGCAGTTCTTC.

The V gene is TRBV10-2, the J gene TRBJ2-2; the match to TRBD2 covers 7 bases. Germline V gene data show CDR1 as WSHSY and CDR2 as SAAADI. The CDR3 length is 15 residues. V gave up 6 bases and J gave up 7 bases; unmatched junction bases: 11. This CDR3 is CASREKAGLGGELFF. Written as DNA, the CDR3 is TGCGCCAGCAGGGAGAAAGCGGGATTGGGCGGGGAGCTGTTTTTT.

The chain combines TRBV27 with TRBJ2-7; 7 positions match TRBD2. With V trimmed by 5 bases and J by 0 bases, 4 bases remained unmatched. The germline V gene encodes CDR1 MNHEY and CDR2 SMNVEV (reference sequence). The CDR3 has 14 residues. The CDR3 spells CASSRGTNSYEQYF. The CDR3 DNA sequence: TGTGCCAGCAGTCGAGGGACTAACTCCTACGAGCAGTACTTC.

The chain carries TRBV7-9 and TRBJ1-5; D ambiguous. The length of the CDR3 is 13 residues. Trimming cost V 5 bases and J 6 bases, with 11 bases left between them. In germline, CDR1 is SEHNR, CDR2 FQNEAQ (reference sequence). The CDR3 spells CASSGPNGQPQHF. CDR3 sequence (DNA): TGTGCCAGCAGCGGCCCCAATGGTCAGCCCCAGCATTTT.

The CDR3: CASSVDPAGARYTF. As DNA, the CDR3 is TGTGCCAGCAGTGTAGACCCAGCGGGGGCACGCTACACCTTC. The V gene is TRBV6-1, the J gene TRBJ1-2; tentatively, D is TRBD1 (6 bases). CDR1 and CDR2 from the germline V gene are MNHNS and SASEGT. Deletions cut 4 bases from V and 9 bases from J, with 18 bases between. CDR3 length: 14 residues.

The CDR3 spells CASSLRRGSSGANVLTF. The CDR3, as DNA: TGTGCCAGCAGCTTGCGCAGGGGGAGCTCTGGGGCCAACGTCCTGACTTTC. The chain combines TRBV5-8 with TRBJ2-6; 7 positions agree with TRBD1. The CDR3 covers 17 residues. Per germline, CDR1 SGHTS and CDR2 YDEGEE. V shed 1 base, J shed 0 bases, and the junction held 4 bases outside the gene matches.

The V and J genes are TRBV5-1 and TRBJ2-1; no clear D gene. The ends were cut back, 1 base at V and 0 bases at J, with 8 bases in the middle. The germline CDR1 and CDR2 sequences are SGHRS and YFSETQ. There are 15 residues in the CDR3. The CDR3 here is CASSLWMSSYNEQFF. In nucleotides, the CDR3 is TGCGCCAGCAGCTTGTGGATGAGCTCCTACAATGAGCAGTTCTTC.

The genes are TRBV19 and TRBJ2-7; D remains ambiguous. Trimming cost V 7 bases and J 2 bases, with 9 bases left between them. Per germline, CDR1 LNHDA and CDR2 SQIVND (reference sequence). There are 12 residues in the CDR3. Written as DNA, the CDR3 is TGTGCCAGTAAGAGGAGCGCCTACGAGCAGTACTTC. Its translation is CASKRSAYEQYF. The variable domain in full, completed from reference TRBV19 and TRBJ2-7, reads DGGITQSPKYLFRKEGQNVTLSCEQNLNHDAMYWYRQDPGQGLRLIYYSQIVNDFQKGDIAEGYSVSREKKESFPLTVTSAQKNPTAFYLCASKRSAYEQYFGPGTRLTVT.